This T cell receptor (beta chain) was identified during a study of cytomegalovirus exposure and HLA in healthy donors. Study summary: Of all 400 or so donors who were genotyped, 75% to 85% belonged to the Caucasian-associated ancestry cluster. General study results and limits: The dataset shows that most TCR sequences were rare, while some public TCRs occurred in many donors. There were several of the most significant clusters that appeared linked to common viral pathogens in a later analysis.

To note about this clone: Its specificity is not known.

PCR primers comprised 60 Vbeta and 13 Jbeta primers. Repertoires were generated with immunoSEQ multiplex PCR, while TCRdb's copy carries only in-frame clones and drops some. The repertoire holds some 220,000 clones, with approximately 82% as singletons. The CDR3 length is 16 residues. V gave up 4 bases and J gave up 0 bases, with 15 bases separating them. Germline values: CDR1 MNHEY, CDR2 SMNVEV (reference sequence). This clonotype was sampled from a woman aged 40 to 50 in good health and CMV-seronegative. The chain has TRBV27 and TRBJ1-1; D unresolved. The material sequenced was PBMCs. The CDR3 sequence is CASSSSSGSLNTEAFF. The CDR3 bases are TGTGCCAGCAGTTCTAGTTCCGGGTCCCTGAACACTGAAGCTTTCTTT.